This T cell receptor (beta chain) stems from a study of blood T cell repertoires in COVID-19. Study as a whole: Sites in the United States, Italy and Spain provided acute and convalescent COVID-19 samples. Sources were T cells, B-cell-depleted T cells, or PBMCs; the material itself was cDNA or gDNA.

Original analysis: For nucleated cells, counts were estimated from reference gene primer amplification. Clones were read by immunoSEQ multiplex PCR, and TCRdb kept only the in-frame ones, dropping some. The V and J calls and the clone size are those of that table, but D and trimming were determined from the DNA. Of some 80,000 clones detected, roughly four fifths appear once; the ten largest clones hold about 35%. This CDR3 has 13 amino acids. V lost 5 bases, J lost 5 bases, and 10 bases lay in between. Germline V CDR1 and CDR2: LNHDA, SQIVND (reference sequence). The chain carries TRBV19 and TRBJ1-5; a weak D match, TRBD1 (5 bases). The clonotype was recovered from an older woman with acute or convalescent COVID-19. What was sequenced was peripheral blood. CDR3 protein: CASSETAYQPQHF. The CDR3 region has the DNA TGTGCCAGTAGTGAGACAGCTTATCAGCCCCAGCATTTT.